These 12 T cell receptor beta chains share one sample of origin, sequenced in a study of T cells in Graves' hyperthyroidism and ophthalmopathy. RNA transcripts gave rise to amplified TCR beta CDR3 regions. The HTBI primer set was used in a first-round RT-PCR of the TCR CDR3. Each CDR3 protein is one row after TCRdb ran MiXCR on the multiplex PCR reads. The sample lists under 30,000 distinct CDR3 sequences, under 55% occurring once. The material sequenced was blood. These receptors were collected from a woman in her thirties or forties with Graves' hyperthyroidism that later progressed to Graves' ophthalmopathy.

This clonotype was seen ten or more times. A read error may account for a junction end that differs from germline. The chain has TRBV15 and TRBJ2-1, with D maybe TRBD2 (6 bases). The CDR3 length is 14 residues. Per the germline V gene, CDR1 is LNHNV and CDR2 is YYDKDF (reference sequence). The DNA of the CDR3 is TGTGCCACCAGCGGAGATCCGGCGGGGAATGAGCAGTTCTTC. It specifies CATSGDPAGNEQFF.

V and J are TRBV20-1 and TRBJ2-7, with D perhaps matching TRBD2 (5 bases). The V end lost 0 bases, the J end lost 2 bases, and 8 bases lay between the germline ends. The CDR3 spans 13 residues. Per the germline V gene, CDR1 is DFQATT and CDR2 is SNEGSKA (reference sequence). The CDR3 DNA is TGCAGTGCTAGAGAGGGAGTCCCCTACGAGCAGTACTTC. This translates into CSAREGVPYEQYF.

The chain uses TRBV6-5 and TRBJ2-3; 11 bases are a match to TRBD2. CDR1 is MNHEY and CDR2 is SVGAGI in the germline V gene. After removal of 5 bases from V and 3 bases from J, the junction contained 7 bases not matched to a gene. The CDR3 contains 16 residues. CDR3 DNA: TGTGCCAGCAGTCTCCGACTAGCGGGGACTACAGATACGCAGTATTTT. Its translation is CASSLRLAGTTDTQYF.

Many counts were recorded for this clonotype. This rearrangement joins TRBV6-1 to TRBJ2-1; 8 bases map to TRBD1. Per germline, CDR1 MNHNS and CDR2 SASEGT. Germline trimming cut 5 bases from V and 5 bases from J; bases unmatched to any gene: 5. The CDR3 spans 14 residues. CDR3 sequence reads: CASSSRTGHNEQFF. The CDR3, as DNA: TGTGCCAGCAGTTCACGGACAGGGCACAATGAGCAGTTCTTC.

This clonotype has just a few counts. The DNA for the CDR3 is TGCAGCGTAAGAGACGGGGTTAACACCGGGGAGCTGTTTTTT. The encoded protein is CSVRDGVNTGELFF. The chain joins TRBV29-1 to TRBJ2-2; a weak D match, TRBD2 (5 bases). Germline V gives CDR1 SQVTM, CDR2 ANQGSEA. The CDR3 runs 14 residues. Trimming took off 6 bases at V and 2 bases at J, with 13 bases between the two ends.

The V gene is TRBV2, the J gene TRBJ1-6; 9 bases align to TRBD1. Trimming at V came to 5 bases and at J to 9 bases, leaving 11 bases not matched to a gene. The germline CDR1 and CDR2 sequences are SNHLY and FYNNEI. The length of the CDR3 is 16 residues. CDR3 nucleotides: TGTGCCAGCAGTCAGACGACAGGGGGGAAATCTTCACCCCTCCACTTT. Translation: CASSQTTGGKSSPLHF.

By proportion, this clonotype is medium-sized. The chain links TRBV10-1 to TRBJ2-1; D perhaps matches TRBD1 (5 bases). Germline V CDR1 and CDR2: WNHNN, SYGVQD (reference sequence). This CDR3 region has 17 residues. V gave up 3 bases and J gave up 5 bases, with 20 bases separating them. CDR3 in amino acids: CASSDGGRPEGDNEQFF. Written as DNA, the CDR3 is TGCGCCAGCAGTGATGGCGGTCGGCCCGAAGGGGACAATGAGCAGTTCTTC.

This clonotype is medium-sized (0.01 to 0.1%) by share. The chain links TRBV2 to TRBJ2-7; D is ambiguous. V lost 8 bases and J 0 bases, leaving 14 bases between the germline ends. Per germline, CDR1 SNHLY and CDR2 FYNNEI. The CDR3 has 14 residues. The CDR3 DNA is TGTGCCAGCGAGCAGACATCGATCTCCTACGAGCAGTACTTC. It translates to CASEQTSISYEQYF.

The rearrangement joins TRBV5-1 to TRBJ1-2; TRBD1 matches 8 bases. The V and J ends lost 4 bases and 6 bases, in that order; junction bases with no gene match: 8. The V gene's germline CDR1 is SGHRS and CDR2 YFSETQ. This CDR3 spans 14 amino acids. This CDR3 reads CASSPGQGADGYTF. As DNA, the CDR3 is TGCGCCAGCAGCCCCGGACAGGGCGCTGATGGCTACACCTTC.

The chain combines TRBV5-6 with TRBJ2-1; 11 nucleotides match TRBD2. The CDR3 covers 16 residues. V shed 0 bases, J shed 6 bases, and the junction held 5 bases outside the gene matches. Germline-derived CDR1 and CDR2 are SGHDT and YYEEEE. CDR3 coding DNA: TGTGCCAGCAGCTTGGATAGGGGACTAGCGGTCAATGAGCAGTTCTTC. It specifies CASSLDRGLAVNEQFF.

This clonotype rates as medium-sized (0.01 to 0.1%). The CDR3 bases are TGTGCCAGCAGCTTGTGGTCCGAGCAGTACTTC. It codes for CASSLWSEQYF. The chain uses TRBV5-6 and TRBJ2-7; no firm D call. The germline V gene has CDR1 SGHDT and CDR2 YYEEEE. V was pared by 1 base and J by 6 bases, with 5 bases between. This CDR3 spans 11 amino acids.

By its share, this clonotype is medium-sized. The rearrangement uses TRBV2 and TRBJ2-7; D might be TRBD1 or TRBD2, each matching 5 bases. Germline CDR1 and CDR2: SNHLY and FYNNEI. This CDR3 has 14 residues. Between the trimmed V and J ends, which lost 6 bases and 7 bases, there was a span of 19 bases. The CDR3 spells CASRTGDAKGEQYF. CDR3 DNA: TGTGCCAGCAGGACCGGGGACGCAAAAGGGGAGCAGTACTTC.